This T cell receptor (beta chain) was observed in a study of blood T cell repertoires in COVID-19. About the research overall: The United States, Italy and Spain were the sources of the acute and convalescent COVID-19 samples. Sample material is recorded as cDNA or gDNA derived from T cells, B-cell-depleted T cells, or PBMCs.

In the original processing: Researchers report that nucleated cell counts were estimated from reference gene primer amplification. The data were produced by immunoSEQ multiplex PCR, yet TCRdb's version contains in-frame clones alone and is incomplete. V and J calls and clone size follow that table, whereas D and trimming were derived from the DNA. Among about 69,000 clones, roughly four fifths were seen once, and the ten largest hold 27%. Looked up from germline, CDR1 is SNHLY and CDR2 is FYNNEI. There are 12 residues in the CDR3. V trimming: 8 bases; J trimming: 2 bases; junction bases outside the gene matches: 2.

The clonotype originates from a human donor in a cohort sampled during active COVID-19. Material for sequencing was peripheral blood. The chain couples TRBV2 to TRBJ2-5; TRBD1 aligns across 7 bases. The CDR3 nucleotides read TGTGCCAGCGAGACAGGGCAAGAGACCCAGTACTTC. Protein: CASETGQETQYF.